This T cell receptor (beta chain) was captured in a study of blood T cell repertoires in COVID-19. This clone was counted a few times. Per the study methods: By means of reference gene primer amplification, nucleated cell counts were estimated. Profiled with immunoSEQ multiplex PCR; TCRdb holds only in-frame clones, not every one. D and trimming come from the DNA, and the V and J calls and clone size come from that table. Among roughly 250,000 clones listed, 80% to 90% were seen once. The study drew participants aged about 18 to 95 years from roughly 25 US areas. Allocation to cohorts depended on clinical history reported by the participants. Recovery meant two consecutive negative NP/OP PCR tests, professional clearance, or resolved symptoms. In germline, CDR1 is SEHNR, CDR2 FQNEAQ (reference sequence). This CDR3 has 17 amino acids. With 5 bases clipped from V and 6 bases from J, the junction kept 17 bases outside the gene matches.

This receptor was identified in a woman under 40 who had recovered from COVID-19. The chain employs TRBV7-9 and TRBJ2-7; 9 nucleotides agree with TRBD1. Sequenced sample: PBMCs or T cells enriched from blood (not recorded which). Here the CDR3 reads CASSPPLRRTGALEQYF. CDR3 bases: TGTGCCAGCAGCCCACCCCTCCGCCGGACAGGGGCTCTCGAGCAGTACTTC.